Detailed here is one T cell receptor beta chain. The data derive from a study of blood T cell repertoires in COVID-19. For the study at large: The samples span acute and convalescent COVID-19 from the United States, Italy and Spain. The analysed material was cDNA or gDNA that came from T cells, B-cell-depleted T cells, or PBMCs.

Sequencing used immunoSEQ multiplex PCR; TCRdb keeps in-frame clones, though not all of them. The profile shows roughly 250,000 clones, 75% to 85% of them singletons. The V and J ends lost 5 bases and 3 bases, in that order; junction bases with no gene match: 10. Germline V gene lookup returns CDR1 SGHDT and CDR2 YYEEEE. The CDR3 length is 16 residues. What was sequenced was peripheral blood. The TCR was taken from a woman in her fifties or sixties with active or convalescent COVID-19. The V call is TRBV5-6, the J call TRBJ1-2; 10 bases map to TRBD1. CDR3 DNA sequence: TGTGCCAGCAGAGCGACAGGGGGCGGTTGGGACTATGGCTACACCTTC. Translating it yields CASRATGGGWDYGYTF. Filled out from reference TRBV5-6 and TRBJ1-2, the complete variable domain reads DAGVTQSPTHLIKTRGQQVTLRCSPKSGHDTVSWYQQALGQGPQFIFQYYEEEERQRGNFPDRFSGHQFPNYSSELNVNALLLGDSALYLCASRATGGGWDYGYTFGSGTRLTVV.